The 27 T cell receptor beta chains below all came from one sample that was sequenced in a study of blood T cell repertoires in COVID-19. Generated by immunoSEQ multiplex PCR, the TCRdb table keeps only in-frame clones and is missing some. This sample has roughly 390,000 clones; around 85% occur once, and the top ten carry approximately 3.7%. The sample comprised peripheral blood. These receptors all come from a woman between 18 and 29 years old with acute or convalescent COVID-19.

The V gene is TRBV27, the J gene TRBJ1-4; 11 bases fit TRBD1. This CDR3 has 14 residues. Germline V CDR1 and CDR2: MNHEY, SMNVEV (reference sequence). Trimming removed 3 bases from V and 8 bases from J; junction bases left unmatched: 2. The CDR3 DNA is TGTGCCAGCAGTTTCGGGACAGGGGGAGAAAAACTGTTTTTT. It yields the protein CASSFGTGGEKLFF. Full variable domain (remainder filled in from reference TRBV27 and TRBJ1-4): EAQVTQNPRYLITVTGKKLTVTCSQNMNHEYMSWYRQDPGLGLRQIYYSMNVEVTDKGDVPEGYKVSRKEKRNFPLILESPSPNQTSLYFCASSFGTGGEKLFFGSGTQLSVL.

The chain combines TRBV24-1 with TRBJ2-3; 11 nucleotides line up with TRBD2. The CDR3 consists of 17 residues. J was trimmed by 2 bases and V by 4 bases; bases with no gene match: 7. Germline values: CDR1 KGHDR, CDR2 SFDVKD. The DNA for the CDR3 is TGTGCCACCAGTGAGGGTAGCGGGAGGGCCATCACAGATACGCAGTATTTT. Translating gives CATSEGSGRAITDTQYF.

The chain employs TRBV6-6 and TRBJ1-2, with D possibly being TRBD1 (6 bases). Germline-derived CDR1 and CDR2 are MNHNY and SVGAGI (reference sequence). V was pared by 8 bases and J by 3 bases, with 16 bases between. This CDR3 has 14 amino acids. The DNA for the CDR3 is TGTGCCAGCCGAACAGGGTTTCAAGACTATGGCTACACCTTC. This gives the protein CASRTGFQDYGYTF.

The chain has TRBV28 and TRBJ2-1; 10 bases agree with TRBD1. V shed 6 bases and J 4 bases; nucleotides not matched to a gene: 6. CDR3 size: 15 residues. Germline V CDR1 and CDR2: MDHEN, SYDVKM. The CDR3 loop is CASSGGGQGYNEQFF. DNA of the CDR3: TGTGCCAGCAGCGGTGGGGGACAGGGGTACAATGAGCAGTTCTTC. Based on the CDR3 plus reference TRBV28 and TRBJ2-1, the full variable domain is DVKVTQSSRYLVKRTGEKVFLECVQDMDHENMFWYRQDPGLGLRLIYFSYDVKMKEKGDIPEGYSVSREKKERFSLILESASTNQTSMYLCASSGGGQGYNEQFFGPGTRLTVL.

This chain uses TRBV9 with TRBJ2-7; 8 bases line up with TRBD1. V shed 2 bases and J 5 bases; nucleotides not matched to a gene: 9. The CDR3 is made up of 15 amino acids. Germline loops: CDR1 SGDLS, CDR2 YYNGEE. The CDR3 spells CASSVVGQGADEQYF. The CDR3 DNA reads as TGTGCCAGCAGCGTGGTAGGGCAGGGGGCGGACGAGCAGTACTTC.

This chain's CDR3 is CASSHSPTGQTSTDTQYF. CDR3 coding DNA: TGTGCCAGCAGCCACTCACCGACGGGACAGACTAGCACAGATACGCAGTATTTT. V is TRBV4-2 and J is TRBJ2-3; 7 bases align to TRBD1. Germline CDR1 is LGHNA and CDR2 is YNFKEQ. V lost 3 bases, J lost 0 bases, and 12 bases stayed unmatched. The CDR3 loop spans 18 amino acids.

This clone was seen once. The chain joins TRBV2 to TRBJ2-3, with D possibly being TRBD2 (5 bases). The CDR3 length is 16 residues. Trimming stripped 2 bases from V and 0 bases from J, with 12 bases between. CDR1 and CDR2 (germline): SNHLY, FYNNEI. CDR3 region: CASSETGRTSTDTQYF. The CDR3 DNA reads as TGTGCCAGCAGTGAAACGGGGAGAACTAGCACAGATACGCAGTATTTT.

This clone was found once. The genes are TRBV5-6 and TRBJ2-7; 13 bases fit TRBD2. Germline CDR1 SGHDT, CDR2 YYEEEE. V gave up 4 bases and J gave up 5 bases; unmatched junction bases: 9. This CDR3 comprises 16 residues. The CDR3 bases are TGTGCCAGCAGCCCCGGGACTAGCGGGGTATTGGACGAGCAGTACTTC. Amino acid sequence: CASSPGTSGVLDEQYF.

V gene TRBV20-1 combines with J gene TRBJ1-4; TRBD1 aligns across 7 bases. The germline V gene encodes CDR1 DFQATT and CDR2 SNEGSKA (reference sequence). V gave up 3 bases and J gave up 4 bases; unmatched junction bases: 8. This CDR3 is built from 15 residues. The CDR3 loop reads CSASIRGRSNEKLFF. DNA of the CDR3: TGCAGTGCTAGTATAAGGGGGCGAAGTAATGAAAAACTGTTTTTT.

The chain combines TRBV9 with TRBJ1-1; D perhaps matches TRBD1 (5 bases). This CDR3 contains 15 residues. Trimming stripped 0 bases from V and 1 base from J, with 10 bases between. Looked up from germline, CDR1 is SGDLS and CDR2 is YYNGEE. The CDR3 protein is CASSVAFDRNTEAFF. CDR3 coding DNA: TGTGCCAGCAGCGTAGCCTTCGACAGGAACACTGAAGCTTTCTTT.

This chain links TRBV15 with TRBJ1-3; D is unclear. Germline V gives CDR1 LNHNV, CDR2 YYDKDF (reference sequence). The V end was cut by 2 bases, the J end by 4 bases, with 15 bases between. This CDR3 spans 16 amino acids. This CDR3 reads CATSRNFVGLGNTIYF. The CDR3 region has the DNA TGTGCCACCAGCAGAAATTTTGTGGGCCTAGGAAACACCATATATTTT.

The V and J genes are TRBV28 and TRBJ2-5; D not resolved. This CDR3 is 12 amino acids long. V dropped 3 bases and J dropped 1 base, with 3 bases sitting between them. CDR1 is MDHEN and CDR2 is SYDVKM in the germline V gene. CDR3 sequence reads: CASSFSQETQYF. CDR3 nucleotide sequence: TGTGCCAGCAGTTTTAGCCAAGAGACCCAGTACTTC.

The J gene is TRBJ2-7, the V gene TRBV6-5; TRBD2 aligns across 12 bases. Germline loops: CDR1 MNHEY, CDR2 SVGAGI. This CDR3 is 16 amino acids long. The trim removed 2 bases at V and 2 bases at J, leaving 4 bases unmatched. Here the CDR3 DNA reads TGTGCCAGCAGTTACGTACTAGCGGGAGGCCCCTACGAGCAGTACTTC. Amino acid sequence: CASSYVLAGGPYEQYF.

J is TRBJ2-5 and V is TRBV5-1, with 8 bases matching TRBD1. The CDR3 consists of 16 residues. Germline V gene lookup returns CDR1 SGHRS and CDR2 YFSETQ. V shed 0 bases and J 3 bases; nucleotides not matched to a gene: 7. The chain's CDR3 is CASSLGRTGLEETQYF. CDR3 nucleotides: TGCGCCAGCAGCTTGGGGCGGACAGGGCTTGAAGAGACCCAGTACTTC.

CDR3 bases: TGCGCCAGCACCTCGGGGGGGGGCAGCTCCTACGAGCAGTACTTC. Its translation is CASTSGGGSSYEQYF. The chain has TRBV5-1 and TRBJ2-7; 8 nucleotides agree with TRBD2. This CDR3 contains 15 residues. With 6 bases clipped from V and 0 bases from J, the junction kept 8 bases outside the gene matches. CDR1 is SGHRS and CDR2 is YFSETQ in the germline V gene.

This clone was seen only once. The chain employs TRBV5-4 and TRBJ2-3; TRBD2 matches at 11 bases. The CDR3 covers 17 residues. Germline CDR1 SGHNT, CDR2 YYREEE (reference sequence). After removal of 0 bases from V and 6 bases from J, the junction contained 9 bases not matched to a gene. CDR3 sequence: CASSLALAGGLMDTQYF. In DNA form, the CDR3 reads TGTGCCAGCAGCTTGGCGCTAGCGGGAGGATTGATGGATACGCAGTATTTT.

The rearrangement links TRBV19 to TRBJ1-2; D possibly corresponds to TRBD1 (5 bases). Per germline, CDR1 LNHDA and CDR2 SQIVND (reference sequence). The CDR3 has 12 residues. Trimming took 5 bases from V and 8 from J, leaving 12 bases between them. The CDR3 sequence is CASSPSGFGYTF. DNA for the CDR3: TGTGCCAGTAGTCCGTCAGGGTTCGGCTACACCTTC.

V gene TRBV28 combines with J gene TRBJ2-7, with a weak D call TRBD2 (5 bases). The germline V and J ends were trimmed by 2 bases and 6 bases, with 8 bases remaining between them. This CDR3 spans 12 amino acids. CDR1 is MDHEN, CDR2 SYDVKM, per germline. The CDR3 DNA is TGTGCCAGCAGTTTACCGGAGGCCGAGCAGTACTTC. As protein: CASSLPEAEQYF.

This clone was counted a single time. CDR3 region: CASSLGTGFGNTIYF. The CDR3 coding sequence is TGTGCCAGCAGCTTGGGTACAGGGTTCGGAAACACCATATATTTT. The chain is built from TRBV13 and TRBJ1-3; possible D gene TRBD1, 6 bases. The CDR3 contains 15 residues. Germline CDR1 is PRHDT and CDR2 is FYEKMQ (reference sequence). The V end lost 3 bases, the J end lost 4 bases, and 13 bases lay between the germline ends.

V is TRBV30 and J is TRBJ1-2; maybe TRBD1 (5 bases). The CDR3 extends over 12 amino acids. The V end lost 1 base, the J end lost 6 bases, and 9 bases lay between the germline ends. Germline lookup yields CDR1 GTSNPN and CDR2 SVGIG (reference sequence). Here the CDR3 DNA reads TGTGCCTGGAGTGAGACAGCCCATGGCTACACCTTC. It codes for CAWSETAHGYTF.

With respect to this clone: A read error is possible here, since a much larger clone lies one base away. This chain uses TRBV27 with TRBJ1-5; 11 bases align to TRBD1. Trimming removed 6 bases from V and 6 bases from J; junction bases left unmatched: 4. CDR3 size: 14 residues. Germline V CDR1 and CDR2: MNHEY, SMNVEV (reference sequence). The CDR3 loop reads CASSSGTGGQPQHF. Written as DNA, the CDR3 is TGTGCCAGCAGCTCAGGGACAGGGGGTCAGCCCCAGCATTTT.

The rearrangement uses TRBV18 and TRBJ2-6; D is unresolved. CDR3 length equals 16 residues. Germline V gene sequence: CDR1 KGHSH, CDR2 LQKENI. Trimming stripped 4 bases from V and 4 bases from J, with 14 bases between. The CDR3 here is CASSQARVTGANVLTF. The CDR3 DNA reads TGTGCCAGCTCACAGGCCCGGGTTACCGGGGCCAACGTCCTGACTTTC.

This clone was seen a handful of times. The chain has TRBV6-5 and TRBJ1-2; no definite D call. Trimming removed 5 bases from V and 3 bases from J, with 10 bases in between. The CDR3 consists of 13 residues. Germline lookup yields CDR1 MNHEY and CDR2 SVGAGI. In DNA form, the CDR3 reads TGTGCCAGCAGTAAAAGTCGGGACTATGGCTACACCTTC. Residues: CASSKSRDYGYTF.

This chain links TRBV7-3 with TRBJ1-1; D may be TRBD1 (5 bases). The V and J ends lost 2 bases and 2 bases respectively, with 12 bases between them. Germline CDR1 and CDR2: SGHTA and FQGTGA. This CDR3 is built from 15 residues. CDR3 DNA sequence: TGTGCCAGCAGCTTAGGGGCTATGGAAAACACTGAAGCTTTCTTT. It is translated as CASSLGAMENTEAFF.

CDR3 nucleotides: TGTGCCAGCAGCCACCAGAGGTCGGTGGAAGAGACCCAGTACTTC. Residues: CASSHQRSVEETQYF. The chain couples TRBV3-1 (or the pseudogene TRBV3-2) to TRBJ2-5; D remains ambiguous. The V gene's germline CDR1 is LGHDT and CDR2 YNNKEL (reference sequence). This CDR3 region has 15 residues. V was trimmed by 3 bases and J by 3 bases, leaving 14 bases between them.

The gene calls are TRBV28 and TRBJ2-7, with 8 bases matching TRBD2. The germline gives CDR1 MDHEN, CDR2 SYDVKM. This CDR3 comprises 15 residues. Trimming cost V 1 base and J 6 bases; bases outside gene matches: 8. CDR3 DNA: TGTGCCAGCAGTTTATTTACAGCGGGAGTTCCCGAGCAGTACTTC. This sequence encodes CASSLFTAGVPEQYF.

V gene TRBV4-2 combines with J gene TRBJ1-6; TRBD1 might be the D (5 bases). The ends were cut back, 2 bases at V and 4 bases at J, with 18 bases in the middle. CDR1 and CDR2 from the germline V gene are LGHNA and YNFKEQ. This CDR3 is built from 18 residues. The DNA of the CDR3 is TGTGCCAGCAGCCAAAGTGCAGGGCCCGAAGTATATAATTCACCCCTCCACTTT. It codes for CASSQSAGPEVYNSPLHF.